The source of this T cell receptor (beta chain) is a study of T cell repertoires in cytomegalovirus infection (dated by TCRdb to between 2018 and 2020). Notes on the research overall: Alongside well-studied HLA-B-restricted epitopes, the peptide stimulations were aimed at recently identified HLA-C-restricted CMV epitopes, whose presentation resists viral immunomodulation. Because public TCR beta signatures pointed to carriage of CMV infection together with the matching HLA type, the HLA type of each donor mattered for the analysis. Results and caveats for the whole study, not just this receptor: In both this cohort and an independent cohort of some 350 donors, the cumulative frequency of public TCR beta family members distinguished carriers of CMV infection plus the relevant HLA type. The ex vivo response was dominated by HLA-C-restricted CMV-specific TCR beta clonotypes, which also provided the single most frequent clonotype in two of eight donors.

The meaning of the sample's treatment or condition label: in vitro stimulation with specific CMV peptide epitopes to enrich CMV-specific T cells. At the junction V is shortened by 5 bases and J by 7 bases; bases outside the gene matches: 8. The CDR3 contains 14 residues, cysteine and phenylalanine counted. The sequence is cut down to CDR3 DNA, 42 bases in frame from base 1. CDR1 and CDR2 are read off the germline V gene (reference sequence) as MNHEY and SMNVEV. TCRdb records Illumina HiSeq 1500 as the sequencer. TCRdb trimmed the raw reads at Q25, called clones with MiXCR and kept productive beta chains. All rows with the same CDR3 protein become a single entry with the most common DNA and genes. The sample table shows under 500,000 distinct CDR3 sequences, and 40% to 50% are seen once. 43% of the sample goes to the ten largest clones. To note about this clonotype: Which antigen it targets is not known. Base qualities are not at hand, and no much larger clone is one base apart.

The sample was cultured PBMCs, taken from culture after CMV antigen stimulation. The sequence derives from a human donor in good health (CMV status not recorded). Some clones in this sample may be carry-over from other donors' samples. The chain is encoded by TRBV27 joined to TRBJ2-1; TRBD1 fits 7 bases in the junction. The nucleotides are TGTGCCAGCAGTCGGGACAGCGATGAAAATGAGCAGTTCTTC. The encoded protein is CASSRDSDENEQFF.